This passage covers 28 T cell receptor beta chains from one sample sequenced in a study of OX40 agonist ivuxolimab in advanced cancers. Libraries were prepared by immunoSEQ multiplex PCR; TCRdb keeps only in-frame clonotypes and omits some of them. The sample contains roughly 100,000 clones, 90% of which appear only once. This specimen consisted of CD4+ or CD8+ T cells sorted from blood, obtained in a trial of the OX40 agonist ivuxolimab. These receptors were collected from an adult with an advanced solid tumor such as melanoma, head and neck, liver or kidney cancer.

The gene calls are TRBV28 and TRBJ1-2; D is undetermined. The CDR3 has 14 amino acids. Trimming left V 2 bases short and J 0 bases short, with 7 bases between. CDR1 MDHEN and CDR2 SYDVKM come from the germline V gene. CDR3 loop: CASSLPGTNYGYTF. CDR3 DNA: TGTGCCAGCAGTTTACCCGGGACTAACTATGGCTACACCTTC.

This chain uses TRBV5-1 with TRBJ2-1, with D possibly being TRBD2 (6 bases). Trimming took 4 bases from V and 6 from J, leaving 17 bases between them. In germline, CDR1 is SGHRS, CDR2 YFSETQ. The CDR3 consists of 15 residues. The CDR3 nucleotides are TGCGCCAGCAGCCACGGCGGGGTGGATTTCAATGAGCAGTTCTTC. Protein product: CASSHGGVDFNEQFF.

The V call is TRBV7-8, the J call TRBJ2-2; a weak D match, TRBD1 (8 bases). Germline V CDR1 and CDR2: SGHVS, FQNEAQ. The CDR3 length is 17 residues. The V gene lost 2 bases and the J gene lost 4 bases, with 17 bases spanning the gap. CDR3 DNA sequence: TGTGCCAGCAGCTTACAGGGGGCGGGGGCGGCCACCGGGGAGCTGTTTTTT. This gives the protein CASSLQGAGAATGELFF.

CDR3 coding DNA: TGTGCCATCAGTGAGTCCTCGGACTATGGCTACACCTTC. Encoded protein: CAISESSDYGYTF. The chain couples TRBV10-3 to TRBJ1-2, with unresolved D. There are 13 residues in the CDR3. Germline assignment: CDR1 ENHRY and CDR2 SYGVKD. The V and J ends lost 0 bases and 3 bases respectively, with 5 bases between them.

The J gene is TRBJ2-5, the V gene TRBV5-1, with TRBD2 as a possible D gene (5 bases). This CDR3 has 15 residues. Per germline, CDR1 SGHRS and CDR2 YFSETQ. Trimming removed 2 bases from V and 2 bases from J, with 13 bases in between. CDR3 in amino acids: CASSLGLLFQETQYF. The CDR3, as DNA: TGCGCCAGCAGCTTAGGACTGCTTTTTCAAGAGACCCAGTACTTC.

This clone was counted only a few times. This rearrangement joins TRBV19 to TRBJ2-3, with a possible D match to TRBD2 (7 bases). The CDR3 has 15 amino acids. V was cut by 7 bases and J by 2 bases, with 16 bases left in between. CDR1 is LNHDA, CDR2 SQIVND, per germline (reference sequence). In nucleotides, the CDR3 is TGTGCCAGTAAAAGTGGGGGGGGGCTCACAGATACGCAGTATTTT. Translating gives CASKSGGGLTDTQYF.

This chain joins TRBV7-9 and TRBJ2-5; possibly TRBD2 for D (6 bases). Germline CDR1 reads SEHNR; CDR2 reads FQNEAQ (reference sequence). The CDR3 consists of 14 residues. V was trimmed by 3 bases and J by 1 base, leaving 9 bases between them. CDR3 in amino acids: CASSFGDSQETQYF. CDR3 nucleotide sequence: TGTGCCAGCAGCTTTGGGGACTCCCAAGAGACCCAGTACTTC.

V is TRBV9 and J is TRBJ2-7; D is unclear. This CDR3 has 15 amino acids. CDR1 and CDR2 from the germline V gene are SGDLS and YYNGEE. Trimming took 0 bases from V and 4 from J, leaving 14 bases between them. The chain's CDR3 is CASSVAGQAYYEQYF. CDR3 coding DNA: TGTGCCAGCAGCGTAGCTGGGCAGGCCTATTACGAGCAGTACTTC.

The chain joins TRBV7-8 to TRBJ2-7, with 13 bases aligning to TRBD2. Germline V gene lookup returns CDR1 SGHVS and CDR2 FQNEAQ. V dropped 1 base and J dropped 3; count of bases not matched to a gene: 6. The CDR3 loop spans 17 amino acids. The CDR3 is CASSLGGLAGIYYEQYF. The CDR3 nucleotides read TGTGCCAGCAGCTTAGGGGGACTAGCGGGGATTTACTACGAGCAGTACTTC. Together with reference TRBV7-8 and TRBJ2-7, the CDR3 gives the full variable domain: GAGVSQSPRYKVAKRGQDVALRCDPISGHVSLFWYQQALGQGPEFLTYFQNEAQLDKSGLPSDRFFAERPEGSVSTLKIQRTQQEDSAVYLCASSLGGLAGIYYEQYFGPGTRLTVT.

The V and J genes are TRBV11-2 and TRBJ2-3; D is tentatively TRBD1 or TRBD2 (6 bases each). The V gene lost 5 bases and the J gene lost 1 base, with 10 bases spanning the gap. The length of the CDR3 is 14 residues. The V gene's germline CDR1 is SGHAT and CDR2 FQNNGV. The CDR3 sequence: CASSVGGRTDTQYF. The CDR3 DNA reads as TGTGCCAGCAGCGTAGGGGGGCGCACAGATACGCAGTATTTT.

The chain is built from TRBV7-2 and TRBJ1-2; tentative D call: TRBD1 (5 bases). The CDR3 contains 14 residues. V shed 4 bases and J shed 8 bases, with 17 bases lying between them. Per germline, CDR1 SGHTA and CDR2 FQGNSA. CDR3 region: CASSSRDGGVGYTF. DNA of the CDR3: TGTGCCAGCAGCTCCCGGGACGGGGGGGTAGGCTACACCTTC.

The chain uses TRBV4-3 and TRBJ2-7; tentative D call: TRBD2 (5 bases). Germline loops: CDR1 LGHNA, CDR2 YSLEER. The CDR3 covers 14 residues. V dropped 1 base and J dropped 1 base, with 8 bases sitting between them. The CDR3 sequence is CASSQGPGSYEQYF. CDR3 bases: TGCGCCAGCAGCCAAGGTCCGGGATCCTACGAGCAGTACTTC.

J is TRBJ1-3 and V is TRBV7-8; D not resolved. Germline V gene sequence: CDR1 SGHVS, CDR2 FQNEAQ. The CDR3 has 15 amino acids. The V end lost 7 bases, the J end lost 4 bases, and 17 bases lay between the germline ends. The CDR3 region is CASTHPYLPGNTIYF. The CDR3 nucleotides are TGTGCCAGCACTCATCCGTACCTCCCCGGAAACACCATATATTTT.

This clone was observed once. V and J are TRBV30 and TRBJ1-2; the match to TRBD1 covers 7 bases. The V segment lost 3 bases and the J segment 4 bases; nucleotides outside the gene matches: 5. Germline V lookup: CDR1 GTSNPN, CDR2 SVGIG (reference sequence). This CDR3 has 13 amino acids. CDR3 DNA: TGTGCCTGGAGCCCCGACAGGGCCTATGGCTACACCTTC. Translated, it gives CAWSPDRAYGYTF.

This clone was recorded only once. The CDR3 region is CASHLGGYNSPLHF. As DNA, the CDR3 is TGTGCCAGCCACCTGGGGGGCTATAATTCACCCCTCCACTTT. V usage is TRBV25-1 and J usage is TRBJ1-6, with D possibly being TRBD1 (5 bases). V was shortened by 8 bases and J by 3 bases, with 11 bases between the two germline ends. CDR1 MGHDK and CDR2 SYGVNS come from the germline V gene. This CDR3 comprises 14 residues.

The V and J genes are TRBV7-2 and TRBJ2-7; no definite D call. CDR3 length: 14 residues. From germline, CDR1 is SGHTA and CDR2 FQGNSA. V lost 4 bases, J lost 3 bases, and 13 bases lay in between. The CDR3 spells CASSSQANLYEQYF. DNA for the CDR3: TGTGCCAGCAGCTCCCAAGCAAATCTCTACGAGCAGTACTTC.

This sequence joins TRBV9 and TRBJ1-2; D might be TRBD1 (5 bases). The germline CDR1 and CDR2 sequences are SGDLS and YYNGEE. CDR3 size: 14 residues. The V and J ends lost 4 bases and 5 bases respectively, with 15 bases between them. In DNA form, the CDR3 reads TGTGCCAGCAGCCCGCGGGACCTTCCGTATGGCTACACCTTC. Its translation: CASSPRDLPYGYTF. Full variable domain (rest looked up from reference TRBV9 and TRBJ1-2): DSGVTQTPKHLITATGQRVTLRCSPRSGDLSVYWYQQSLDQGLQFLIQYYNGEERAKGNILERFSAQQFPDLHSELNLSSLELGDSALYFCASSPRDLPYGYTFGSGTRLTVV.

The gene calls are TRBV15 and TRBJ1-5; 7 positions match TRBD1. The junction had 5 bases not matched to a gene; V was cut back by 1 base and J by 5 bases. The CDR3 sequence is 15 residues long. The germline gives CDR1 LNHNV, CDR2 YYDKDF (reference sequence). This chain's CDR3 is CATSRVQGTDQPQHF. The CDR3 coding sequence is TGTGCCACCAGCAGAGTACAGGGGACCGATCAGCCCCAGCATTTT.

This rearrangement joins TRBV14 to TRBJ2-2, with a weak D call TRBD1 (5 bases). Trimming took 7 bases from V and 0 from J, leaving 9 bases between them. The CDR3 covers 14 residues. CDR1 SGHDN and CDR2 FVKESK come from the germline V gene. Here the CDR3 reads CASKRGTNTGELFF. The CDR3 DNA reads TGTGCCAGCAAAAGGGGCACGAACACCGGGGAGCTGTTTTTT.

The chain recombines TRBV19 with TRBJ2-3; no definite D call. The CDR3 consists of 18 residues. Looked up from germline, CDR1 is LNHDA and CDR2 is SQIVND (reference sequence). V lost 9 bases to trimming and J lost 2 bases, with 27 bases between them. CDR3 in amino acids: CASRLWGISGGSTDTQYF. The CDR3 nucleotides read TGTGCCAGCAGACTTTGGGGAATATCGGGTGGCTCCACAGATACGCAGTATTTT.

This chain joins TRBV7-8 and TRBJ2-4, with D unresolved. The CDR3 extends over 15 amino acids. Trimming cost V 5 bases and J 0 bases, with 11 bases left between them. Germline CDR1 and CDR2: SGHVS and FQNEAQ. In DNA form, the CDR3 reads TGTGCCAGCAGCCCACTTCCGGGAGCCAAAAACATTCAGTACTTC. Translation gives CASSPLPGAKNIQYF.

This sequence joins TRBV20-1 and TRBJ1-2, with D possibly matching TRBD1 (5 bases). Germline V gene data show CDR1 as DFQATT and CDR2 as SNEGSKA (reference sequence). The CDR3 has 11 residues. The DNA for the CDR3 is TGCAGGCTGGGGGAGGTTCGTGGCTACACCTTC. This sequence encodes CRLGEVRGYTF.

The rearrangement joins TRBV5-1 to TRBJ2-7, with a possible D match to TRBD2 (6 bases). This CDR3 contains 15 residues. Per the germline V gene, CDR1 is SGHRS and CDR2 is YFSETQ. V lost 6 bases and J 2 bases, leaving 18 bases between the germline ends. The CDR3 loop reads CASTPGGGSTYEQYF. CDR3 nucleotides: TGCGCCAGCACCCCCGGGGGAGGCAGTACCTACGAGCAGTACTTC.

The CDR3 protein is CASSRDNSDTQYF. The DNA of the CDR3 is TGTGCCAGCAGCCGGGACAACTCAGATACGCAGTATTTT. The chain joins TRBV7-9 to TRBJ2-3; a weak D match, TRBD1 (6 bases). Per germline, CDR1 SEHNR and CDR2 FQNEAQ (reference sequence). The CDR3 consists of 13 residues. V dropped 5 bases and J dropped 4 bases, with 10 bases sitting between them.

The CDR3 spells CASSLAGVGTDTQYF. CDR3 sequence (DNA): TGTGCCAGCAGCTTAGCAGGGGTCGGCACAGATACGCAGTATTTT. The chain carries TRBV7-2 and TRBJ2-3; tentative D call: TRBD1 (5 bases). The germline V gene encodes CDR1 SGHTA and CDR2 FQGNSA. Between the trimmed V and J ends, which lost 0 bases and 1 base, there was a span of 8 bases. The CDR3 runs to 15 residues.

The V call is TRBV15, the J call TRBJ2-5, with a tentative D call TRBD2 (6 bases). CDR3 size: 17 residues. V was shortened by 0 bases and J by 0 bases, with 14 bases between the two germline ends. Germline loops: CDR1 LNHNV, CDR2 YYDKDF (reference sequence). DNA for the CDR3: TGTGCCACCAGCAGAGATGGGGGACTCTTGTACCAAGAGACCCAGTACTTC. Its translation: CATSRDGGLLYQETQYF.

This sequence joins TRBV29-1 and TRBJ1-2; D not certain. The CDR3 is 13 amino acids. Per the germline V gene, CDR1 is SQVTM and CDR2 is ANQGSEA. V was clipped by 8 bases and J by 0 bases, with 13 bases between them. The CDR3 sequence: CSSQRLANYGYTF. In DNA, the CDR3 is TGCAGCTCCCAGCGATTAGCTAACTATGGCTACACCTTC.

V usage is TRBV7-2 and J usage is TRBJ2-3; maybe TRBD2 (7 bases). The V end lost 8 bases, the J end lost 2 bases, and 17 bases lay between the germline ends. Germline loops: CDR1 SGHTA, CDR2 FQGNSA. The CDR3 is 15 amino acids. The CDR3 nucleotides read TGTGCCAGCTTACCAAGGGGGGGGGCCACAGATACGCAGTATTTT. Its protein is CASLPRGGATDTQYF.